This T cell receptor beta chain was sequenced in a study of circulating and synovial CD4+ cells in juvenile arthritis. This table comes from immunoSEQ multiplex PCR, and its TCRdb copy is limited to in-frame clones, with some not included. The table has 30,000 to 40,000 clones, 90% to 95% seen once. Broader study findings: These repertoires were less diverse than bulk blood CD4 repertoires. T cell genome counts differed by at least an order of magnitude between CPL and CD4 samples. Compared with bulk blood, circulating pathogenic-like lymphocytes shared substantially more CDR3 sequences with synovial T cells.

Donors were patients with active juvenile idiopathic arthritis. The V end was cut by 6 bases, the J end by 1 base, with 10 bases between. Germline V CDR1 and CDR2: MNHNY, SVGAGI (reference sequence). This CDR3 has 15 amino acids. This clone has just one count. The antigen is not known. This sample also contains other DNA sequences that code for the same CDR3. The TCR was taken from a human donor with juvenile idiopathic arthritis. The chain joins TRBV6-6 to TRBJ1-6; D is undetermined. Sequencing was performed on CD4+ T cells from blood. CDR3 sequence (DNA): TGTGCCAGCAGGGGCTCCGAGTCCTATAATTCACCCCTCCACTTT. This translates into CASRGSESYNSPLHF.